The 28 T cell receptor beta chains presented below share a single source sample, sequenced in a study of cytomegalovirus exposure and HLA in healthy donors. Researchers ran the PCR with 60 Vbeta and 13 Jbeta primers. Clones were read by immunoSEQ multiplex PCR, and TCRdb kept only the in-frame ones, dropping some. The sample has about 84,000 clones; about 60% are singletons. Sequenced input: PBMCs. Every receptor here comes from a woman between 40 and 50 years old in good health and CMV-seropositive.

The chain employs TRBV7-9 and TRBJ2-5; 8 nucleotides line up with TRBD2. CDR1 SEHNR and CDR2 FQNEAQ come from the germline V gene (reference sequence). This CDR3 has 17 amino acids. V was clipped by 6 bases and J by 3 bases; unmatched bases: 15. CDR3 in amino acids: CASSPGIAGLGEETQYF. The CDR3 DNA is TGTGCCAGCAGTCCAGGGATAGCGGGATTGGGTGAAGAGACCCAGTACTTC.

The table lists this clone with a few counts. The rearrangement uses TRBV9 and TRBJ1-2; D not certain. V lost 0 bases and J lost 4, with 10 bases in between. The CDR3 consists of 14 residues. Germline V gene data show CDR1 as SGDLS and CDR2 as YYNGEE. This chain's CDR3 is CASSVGDTFYGYTF. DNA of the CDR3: TGTGCCAGCAGCGTAGGTGACACTTTCTATGGCTACACCTTC. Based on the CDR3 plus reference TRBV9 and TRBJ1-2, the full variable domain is DSGVTQTPKHLITATGQRVTLRCSPRSGDLSVYWYQQSLDQGLQFLIQYYNGEERAKGNILERFSAQQFPDLHSELNLSSLELGDSALYFCASSVGDTFYGYTFGSGTRLTVV.

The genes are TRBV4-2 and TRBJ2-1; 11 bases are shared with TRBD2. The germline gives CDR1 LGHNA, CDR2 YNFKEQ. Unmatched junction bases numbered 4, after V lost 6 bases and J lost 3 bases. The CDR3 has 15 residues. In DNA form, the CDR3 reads TGTGCCAGCAGAAAGACTAGCGGGAACTACAATGAGCAGTTCTTC. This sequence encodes CASRKTSGNYNEQFF.

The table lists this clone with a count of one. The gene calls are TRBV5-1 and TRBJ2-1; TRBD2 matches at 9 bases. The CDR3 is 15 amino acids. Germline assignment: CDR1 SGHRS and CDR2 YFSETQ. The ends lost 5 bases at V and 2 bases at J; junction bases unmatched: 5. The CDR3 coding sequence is TGCGCCAGCAGTCCTAGCGGGACCGCCTACAATGAGCAGTTCTTC. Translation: CASSPSGTAYNEQFF.

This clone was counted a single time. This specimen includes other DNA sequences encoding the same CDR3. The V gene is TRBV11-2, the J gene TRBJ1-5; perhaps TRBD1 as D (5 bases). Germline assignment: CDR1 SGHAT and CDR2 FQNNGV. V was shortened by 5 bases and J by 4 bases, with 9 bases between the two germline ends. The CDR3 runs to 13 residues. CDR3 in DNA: TGTGCCAGCAGCCTCGACAGAAATCAGCCCCAGCATTTT. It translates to CASSLDRNQPQHF.

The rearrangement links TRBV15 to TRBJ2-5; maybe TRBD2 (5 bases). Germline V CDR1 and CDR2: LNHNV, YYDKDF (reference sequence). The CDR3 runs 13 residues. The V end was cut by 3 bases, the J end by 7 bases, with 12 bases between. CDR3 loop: CATSSIRDGTQYF. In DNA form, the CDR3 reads TGTGCCACCAGCAGCATTCGGGATGGGACCCAGTACTTC. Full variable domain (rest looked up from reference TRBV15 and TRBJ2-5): DAMVIQNPRYQVTQFGKPVTLSCSQTLNHNVMYWYQQKSSQAPKLLFHYYDKDFNNEADTPDNFQSRRPNTSFCFLDIRSPGLGDTAMYLCATSSIRDGTQYFGPGTRLLVL.

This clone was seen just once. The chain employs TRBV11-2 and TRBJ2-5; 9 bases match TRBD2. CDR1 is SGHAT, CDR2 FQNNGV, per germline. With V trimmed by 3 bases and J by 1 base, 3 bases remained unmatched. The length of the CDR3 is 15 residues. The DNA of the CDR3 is TGTGCCAGCAGCTTTCAGGGACTAGCCCAAGAGACCCAGTACTTC. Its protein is CASSFQGLAQETQYF.

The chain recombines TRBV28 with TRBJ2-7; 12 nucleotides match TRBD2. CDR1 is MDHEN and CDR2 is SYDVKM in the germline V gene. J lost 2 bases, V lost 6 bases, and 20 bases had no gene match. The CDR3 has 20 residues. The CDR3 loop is CASRPGLAGYTNPATYEQYF. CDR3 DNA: TGTGCCAGCAGACCGGGACTAGCGGGCTATACTAATCCGGCTACCTACGAGCAGTACTTC.

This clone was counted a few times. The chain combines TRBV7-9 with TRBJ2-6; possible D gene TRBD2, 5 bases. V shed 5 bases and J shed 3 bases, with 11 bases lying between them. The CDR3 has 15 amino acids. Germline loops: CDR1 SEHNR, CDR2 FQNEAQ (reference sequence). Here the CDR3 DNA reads TGTGCCAGCAGCGTCGAGGGCGGTGGGGCCAACGTCCTGACTTTC. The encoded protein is CASSVEGGGANVLTF.

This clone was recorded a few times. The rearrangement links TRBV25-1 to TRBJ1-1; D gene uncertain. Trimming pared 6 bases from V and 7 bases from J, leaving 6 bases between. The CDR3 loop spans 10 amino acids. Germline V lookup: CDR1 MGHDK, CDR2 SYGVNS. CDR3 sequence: CASRGGEAFF. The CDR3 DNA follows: TGTGCCAGCAGAGGAGGTGAAGCTTTCTTT. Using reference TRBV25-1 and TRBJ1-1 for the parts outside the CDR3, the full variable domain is EADIYQTPRYLVIGTGKKITLECSQTMGHDKMYWYQQDPGMELHLIHYSYGVNSTEKGDLSSESTVSRIRTEHFPLTLESARPSHTSQYLCASRGGEAFFGQGTRLTVV.

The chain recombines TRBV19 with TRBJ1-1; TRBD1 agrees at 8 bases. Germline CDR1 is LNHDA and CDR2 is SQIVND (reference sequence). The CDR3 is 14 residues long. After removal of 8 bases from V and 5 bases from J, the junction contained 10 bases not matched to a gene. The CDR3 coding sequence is TGTGCCAGTTCCCCACAGGGGGGAAATACTGAAGCTTTCTTT. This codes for CASSPQGGNTEAFF.

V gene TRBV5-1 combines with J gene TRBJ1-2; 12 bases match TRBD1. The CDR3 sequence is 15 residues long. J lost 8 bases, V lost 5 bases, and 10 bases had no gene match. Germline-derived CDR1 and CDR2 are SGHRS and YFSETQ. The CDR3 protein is CASSWGQGAVEGYTF. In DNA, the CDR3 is TGCGCCAGCAGTTGGGGACAGGGGGCCGTAGAGGGCTACACCTTC.

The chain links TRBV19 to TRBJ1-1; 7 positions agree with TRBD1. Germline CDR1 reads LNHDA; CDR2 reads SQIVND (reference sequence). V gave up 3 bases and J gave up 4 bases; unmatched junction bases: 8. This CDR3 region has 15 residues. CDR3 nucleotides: TGTGCCAGTAGTATGGGAACAGGGGTGGGCACTGAAGCTTTCTTT. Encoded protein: CASSMGTGVGTEAFF.

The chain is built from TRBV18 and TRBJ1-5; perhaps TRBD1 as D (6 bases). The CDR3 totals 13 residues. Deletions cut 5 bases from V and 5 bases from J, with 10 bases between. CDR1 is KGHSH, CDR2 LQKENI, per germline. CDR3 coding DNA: TGTGCCAGCTCATTGGACAGAGATCAGCCCCAGCATTTT. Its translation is CASSLDRDQPQHF.

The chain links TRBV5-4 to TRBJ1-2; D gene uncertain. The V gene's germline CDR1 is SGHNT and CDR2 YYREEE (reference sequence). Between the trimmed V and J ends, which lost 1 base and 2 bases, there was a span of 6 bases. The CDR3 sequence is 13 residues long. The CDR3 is CASSLTDNYGYTF. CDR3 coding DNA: TGTGCCAGCAGCTTGACAGACAACTATGGCTACACCTTC.

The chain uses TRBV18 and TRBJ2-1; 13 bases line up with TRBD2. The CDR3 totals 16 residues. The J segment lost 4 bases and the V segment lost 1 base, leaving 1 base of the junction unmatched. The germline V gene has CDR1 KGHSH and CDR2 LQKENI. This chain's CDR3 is CASSPLTSGRYNEQFF. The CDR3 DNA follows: TGTGCCAGCTCACCACTGACTAGCGGGAGGTACAATGAGCAGTTCTTC.

CDR3 sequence reads: CASRFLGGETQYF. The CDR3 DNA sequence: TGTGCCAGCAGGTTCCTGGGGGGAGAGACCCAGTACTTC. The chain couples TRBV7-9 to TRBJ2-5, with D possibly being TRBD2 (6 bases). V was cut by 6 bases and J by 4 bases, with 12 bases left in between. CDR3 length: 13 residues. Germline V gene lookup returns CDR1 SEHNR and CDR2 FQNEAQ (reference sequence).

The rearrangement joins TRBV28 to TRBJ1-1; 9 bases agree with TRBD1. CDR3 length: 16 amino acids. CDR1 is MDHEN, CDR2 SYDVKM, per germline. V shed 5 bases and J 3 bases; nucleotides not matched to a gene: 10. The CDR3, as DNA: TGTGCCAGCAGTCCAGCCGGGACAGGGCGTCACACTGAAGCTTTCTTT. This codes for CASSPAGTGRHTEAFF.

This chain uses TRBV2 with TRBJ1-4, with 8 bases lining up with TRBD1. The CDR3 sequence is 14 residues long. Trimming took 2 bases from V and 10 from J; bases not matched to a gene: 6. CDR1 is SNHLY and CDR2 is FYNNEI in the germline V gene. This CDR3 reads CASSERQGSVKLFF. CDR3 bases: TGTGCCAGCAGTGAACGACAGGGGAGCGTAAAACTGTTTTTT.

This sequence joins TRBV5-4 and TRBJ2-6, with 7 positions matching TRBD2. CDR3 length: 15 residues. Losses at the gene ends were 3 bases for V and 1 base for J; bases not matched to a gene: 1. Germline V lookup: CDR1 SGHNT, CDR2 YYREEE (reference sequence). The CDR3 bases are TGTGCCAGCAGCTCGGGGGGTTCTGGGGCCAACGTCCTGACTTTC. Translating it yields CASSSGGSGANVLTF.

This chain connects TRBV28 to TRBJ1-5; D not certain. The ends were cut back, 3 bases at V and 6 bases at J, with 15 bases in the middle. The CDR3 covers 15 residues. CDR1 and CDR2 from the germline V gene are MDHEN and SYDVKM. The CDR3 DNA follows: TGTGCCAGCAGTTTCGATCGAGGGAGTCTTCAGCCCCAGCATTTT. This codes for CASSFDRGSLQPQHF.

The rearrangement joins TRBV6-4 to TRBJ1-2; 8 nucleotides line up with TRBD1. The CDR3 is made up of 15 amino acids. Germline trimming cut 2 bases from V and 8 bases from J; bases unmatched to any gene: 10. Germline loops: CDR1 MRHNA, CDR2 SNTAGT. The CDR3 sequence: CASSDHSGGIGGYTF. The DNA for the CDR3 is TGTGCCAGCAGTGACCATTCAGGGGGCATCGGGGGCTACACCTTC.

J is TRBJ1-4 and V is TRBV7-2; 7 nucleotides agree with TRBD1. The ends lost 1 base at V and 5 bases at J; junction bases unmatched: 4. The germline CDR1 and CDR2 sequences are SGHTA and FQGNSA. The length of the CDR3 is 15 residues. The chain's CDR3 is CASSLGGGGNEKLFF. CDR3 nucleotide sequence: TGTGCCAGCAGCTTAGGAGGGGGCGGAAATGAAAAACTGTTTTTT.

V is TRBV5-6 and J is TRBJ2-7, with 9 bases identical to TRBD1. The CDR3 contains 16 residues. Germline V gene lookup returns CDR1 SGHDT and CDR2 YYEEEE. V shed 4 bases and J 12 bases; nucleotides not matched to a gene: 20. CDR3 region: CASSLDRGTGPGYLYF. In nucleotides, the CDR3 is TGTGCCAGCAGCCTGGATCGTGGGACAGGGCCAGGATATCTGTACTTC. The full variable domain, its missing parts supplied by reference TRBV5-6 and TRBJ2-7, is DAGVTQSPTHLIKTRGQQVTLRCSPKSGHDTVSWYQQALGQGPQFIFQYYEEEERQRGNFPDRFSGHQFPNYSSELNVNALLLGDSALYLCASSLDRGTGPGYLYFGPGTRLTVT.

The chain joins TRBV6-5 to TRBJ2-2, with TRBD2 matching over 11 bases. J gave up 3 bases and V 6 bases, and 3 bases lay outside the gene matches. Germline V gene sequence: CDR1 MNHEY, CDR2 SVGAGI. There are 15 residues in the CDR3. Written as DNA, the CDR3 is TGTGCCAGCAGCATAGCGGGAGGGGACACCGGGGAGCTGTTTTTT. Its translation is CASSIAGGDTGELFF.

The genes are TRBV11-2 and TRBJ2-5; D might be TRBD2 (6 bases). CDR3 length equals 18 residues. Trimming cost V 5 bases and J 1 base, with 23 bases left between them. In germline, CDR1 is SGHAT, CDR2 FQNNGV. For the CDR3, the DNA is TGTGCCAGCAGCCATTCACGGTCATCTCGGCGGGGCCAAGAGACCCAGTACTTC. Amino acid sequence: CASSHSRSSRRGQETQYF.

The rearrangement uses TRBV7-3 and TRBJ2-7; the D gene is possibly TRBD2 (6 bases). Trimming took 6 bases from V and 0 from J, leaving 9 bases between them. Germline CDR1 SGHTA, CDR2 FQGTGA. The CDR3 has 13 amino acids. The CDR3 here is CASSGGSSYEQYF. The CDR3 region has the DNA TGTGCCAGCAGTGGGGGGAGCTCCTACGAGCAGTACTTC.

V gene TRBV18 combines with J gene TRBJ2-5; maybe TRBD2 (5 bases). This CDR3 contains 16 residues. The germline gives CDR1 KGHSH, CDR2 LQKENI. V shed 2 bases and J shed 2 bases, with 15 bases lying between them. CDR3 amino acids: CASSPEGVGSQETQYF. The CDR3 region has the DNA TGTGCCAGCTCACCAGAGGGAGTAGGCTCGCAAGAGACCCAGTACTTC.